The 29 T cell receptor beta chains presented below share a single source sample, sequenced in a study of CD4 T cells in relation to SARS-CoV-2 and coronaviruses. Their cognate antigens are unknown. The data were produced by immunoSEQ multiplex PCR, yet TCRdb's version contains in-frame clones alone and is incomplete. The sample carries about 47,000 clones, roughly 82% recorded once. The sample consisted of naive CD4+ T cells from PBMCs, cultured in vitro. The subset denotes: naive CD4+ T cells isolated by negative enrichment. These receptors came from an adult with COVID-19.

Concerning this clone itself: An end of the junction does not agree with germline; a read error may underlie this. The V and J genes are TRBV28 and TRBJ1-2, with no clear D. Germline V lookup: CDR1 MDHEN, CDR2 SYDVKM. CDR3 size: 12 residues. The CDR3 DNA reads as TGTGCCAGCAGCTTATTATCGAGGGGCTACACCTTC. Its translation is CASSLLSRGYTF.

The chain links TRBV7-9 to TRBJ1-6; D uncertain. Germline V CDR1 and CDR2: SEHNR, FQNEAQ (reference sequence). There are 13 residues in the CDR3. V dropped 1 base and J dropped 6 bases, with 4 bases sitting between them. The DNA of the CDR3 is TGTGCCAGCAGCTTAGGCGGTAATTCACCCCTCCACTTT. It yields the protein CASSLGGNSPLHF.

The chain links TRBV6-2 or TRBV6-3 to TRBJ2-7; unclear D gene. From germline, CDR1 is MNHEY and CDR2 SVGEGT. This CDR3 comprises 14 residues. With 0 bases removed from V and 3 bases from J, the gap between germline ends came to 9 bases. CDR3 coding DNA: TGTGCCAGCAGTTACTCTTGGCTGAGCTACGAGCAGTACTTC. Protein sequence: CASSYSWLSYEQYF.

V and J are TRBV15 and TRBJ1-2, with D unclear. In germline, CDR1 is LNHNV, CDR2 YYDKDF (reference sequence). V lost 1 base, J lost 4 bases, and 7 bases lay in between. CDR3 size: 13 residues. The chain's CDR3 is CATSRARGYGYTF. CDR3 DNA sequence: TGTGCCACCAGCAGAGCACGGGGCTATGGCTACACCTTC.

J is TRBJ2-3 and V is TRBV19; 9 bases match TRBD2. This CDR3 region has 16 residues. V lost 4 bases and J lost 5; bases outside the gene matches: 10. Germline V gene lookup returns CDR1 LNHDA and CDR2 SQIVND (reference sequence). In DNA, the CDR3 is TGTGCCAGTAGTACAATAGCGGGAGTGGGGTTAGATACGCAGTATTTT. It is translated as CASSTIAGVGLDTQYF. The whole variable domain, remainder taken from reference TRBV19 and TRBJ2-3, is DGGITQSPKYLFRKEGQNVTLSCEQNLNHDAMYWYRQDPGQGLRLIYYSQIVNDFQKGDIAEGYSVSREKKESFPLTVTSAQKNPTAFYLCASSTIAGVGLDTQYFGPGTRLTVL.

This clone appeared once. This chain links TRBV28 with TRBJ1-1; D unclear. The length of the CDR3 is 12 residues. Trimming cost V 6 bases and J 1 base, with 6 bases left between them. Germline loops: CDR1 MDHEN, CDR2 SYDVKM. CDR3: CASRERNTEAFF. The CDR3, as DNA: TGTGCCAGCAGGGAGAGGAACACTGAAGCTTTCTTT.

The chain uses TRBV6-1 and TRBJ2-3, with unresolved D. V was pared by 1 base and J by 0 bases, with 11 bases between. Germline V gene sequence: CDR1 MNHNS, CDR2 SASEGT. There are 16 residues in the CDR3. The CDR3 DNA reads as TGTGCCAGCAGTGAAGGTCCGGTAACTAGCACAGATACGCAGTATTTT. It yields the protein CASSEGPVTSTDTQYF.

J is TRBJ2-7 and V is TRBV11-1; 7 nucleotides line up with TRBD1. Germline V gene data show CDR1 as SGHAT and CDR2 as FQDESV (reference sequence). This CDR3 is 15 amino acids long. Germline trimming cut 5 bases from V and 0 bases from J; bases unmatched to any gene: 7. DNA of the CDR3: TGTGCCAGCAGCCTCGACAGGGAGAGCTCCTACGAGCAGTACTTC. Amino acid sequence: CASSLDRESSYEQYF. Filled out from reference TRBV11-1 and TRBJ2-7, the complete variable domain reads EAEVAQSPRYKITEKSQAVAFWCDPISGHATLYWYRQILGQGPELLVQFQDESVVDDSQLPKDRFSAERLKGVDSTLKIQPAELGDSAMYLCASSLDRESSYEQYFGPGTRLTVT.

The CDR3 DNA reads as TGTGCCAGCAGCCTCCGGATTAACACCGGGGAGCTGTTTTTT. Encoded protein: CASSLRINTGELFF. The gene calls are TRBV9 and TRBJ2-2, with D hard to call. The CDR3 length is 14 residues. Trimming removed 4 bases at V and 2 bases at J, with 9 bases between. Per germline, CDR1 SGDLS and CDR2 YYNGEE.

The V gene is TRBV28, the J gene TRBJ2-3, with TRBD2 matching 9 bases. Per germline, CDR1 MDHEN and CDR2 SYDVKM. This CDR3 has 16 residues. The V segment lost 6 bases and the J segment 2 bases; nucleotides outside the gene matches: 9. The CDR3 DNA is TGTGCCAGCAGAAAACGGGTAGCGGGGGACACAGATACGCAGTATTTT. Residues: CASRKRVAGDTDTQYF. The variable domain in full, with the rest retrieved from reference TRBV28 and TRBJ2-3, is DVKVTQSSRYLVKRTGEKVFLECVQDMDHENMFWYRQDPGLGLRLIYFSYDVKMKEKGDIPEGYSVSREKKERFSLILESASTNQTSMYLCASRKRVAGDTDTQYFGPGTRLTVL.

The V call is TRBV30, the J call TRBJ2-3; D possibly corresponds to TRBD1 (6 bases). CDR3 size: 17 residues. V was trimmed by 2 bases and J by 0 bases, leaving 18 bases between them. Germline assignment: CDR1 GTSNPN and CDR2 SVGIG (reference sequence). In nucleotides, the CDR3 is TGTGCCTGGAGTCAACCAGGACAGTCCACAAGCACAGATACGCAGTATTTT. Protein: CAWSQPGQSTSTDTQYF.

This sequence joins TRBV5-3 and TRBJ2-2; D unclear. TRBV5-3 is an ORF; its function is uncertain. The length of the CDR3 is 16 residues. V lost 7 bases and J lost 8, with 24 bases in between. The CDR3: CARGAARILARGELFF. CDR3 nucleotide sequence: TGTGCCAGAGGTGCAGCGCGGATCCTTGCTAGGGGGGAGCTGTTTTTT.

The genes are TRBV13 and TRBJ2-7, with 8 bases lining up with TRBD1. CDR1 is PRHDT and CDR2 is FYEKMQ in the germline V gene (reference sequence). The junction had 1 base not matched to a gene; V was cut back by 4 bases and J by 2 bases. CDR3 length: 13 residues. CDR3 sequence (DNA): TGTGCCAGCAGCTGGGGACAGGCCTACGAGCAGTACTTC. It is translated as CASSWGQAYEQYF.

V usage is TRBV6-2 or TRBV6-3 and J usage is TRBJ2-7; a weak D match, TRBD1 (6 bases). Trimming stripped 5 bases from V and 3 bases from J, with 17 bases between. Per germline, CDR1 MNHEY and CDR2 SVGEGT. The CDR3 is 15 amino acids. The CDR3 coding sequence is TGTGCCAGCAGTGTCGCAGGACAGCCCTACTACGAGCAGTACTTC. Protein: CASSVAGQPYYEQYF.

The chain employs TRBV30 and TRBJ2-3; 8 positions agree with TRBD2. Trimming took 3 bases from V and 3 from J; bases not matched to a gene: 8. The CDR3 spans 15 residues. CDR1 and CDR2 from the germline V gene are GTSNPN and SVGIG (reference sequence). The CDR3 region is CAWSENSGTTDTQYF. The CDR3, as DNA: TGTGCCTGGAGCGAGAATAGCGGGACTACAGATACGCAGTATTTT.

The V and J genes are TRBV5-8 and TRBJ2-5; TRBD1 agrees at 7 bases. V was clipped by 6 bases and J by 5 bases; unmatched bases: 19. This CDR3 is 17 amino acids long. Germline V CDR1 and CDR2: SGHTS, YDEGEE. The CDR3 DNA sequence: TGTGCCAGCACCTTTCCTAAGCCAGGGGGAGTGCGGGAGACCCAGTACTTC. This encodes CASTFPKPGGVRETQYF.

The gene calls are TRBV5-1 and TRBJ2-7, with D possibly being TRBD1 (6 bases). Looked up from germline, CDR1 is SGHRS and CDR2 is YFSETQ. This CDR3 is 12 amino acids long. Trimming took off 7 bases at V and 6 bases at J, with 14 bases between the two ends. CDR3 in amino acids: CASWGTGPEQYF. The CDR3 region has the DNA TGCGCCAGCTGGGGTACAGGGCCCGAGCAGTACTTC.

The chain's CDR3 is CASSGPTSGRKDTQYF. The CDR3 coding sequence is TGTGCCAGCAGCGGACCGACTAGCGGGAGAAAAGATACGCAGTATTTT. The chain has TRBV9 and TRBJ2-3; TRBD2 matches 12 bases. V lost 3 bases to trimming and J lost 5 bases; unmatched junction nucleotides: 7. CDR1 and CDR2 from the germline V gene are SGDLS and YYNGEE. This CDR3 spans 16 amino acids.

This clone was seen just once. CDR3 coding DNA: TGTGCCAGCAGCTTAGGGCCGGGGAGCAATCAGCCCCAGCATTTT. It yields the protein CASSLGPGSNQPQHF. V and J are TRBV7-8 and TRBJ1-5; D is unresolved. Trimming took 1 base from V and 1 from J, leaving 8 bases between them. The CDR3 runs 15 residues. CDR1 is SGHVS and CDR2 is FQNEAQ in the germline V gene.

This chain connects TRBV19 to TRBJ1-3, with unresolved D. Per the germline V gene, CDR1 is LNHDA and CDR2 is SQIVND (reference sequence). The CDR3 sequence is 14 residues long. V was pared by 8 bases and J by 0 bases, with 11 bases between. The CDR3 bases are TGTGCCAGTTACATACAGCACTCTGGAAACACCATATATTTT. Its translation is CASYIQHSGNTIYF.

This clone was seen more than once but under ten times. The J gene is TRBJ1-2, the V gene TRBV7-9, with D maybe TRBD1 (6 bases). Germline V gene sequence: CDR1 SEHNR, CDR2 FQNEAQ (reference sequence). The CDR3 loop spans 14 amino acids. V shed 4 bases and J shed 2 bases, with 11 bases lying between them. In nucleotides, the CDR3 is TGTGCCAGCAGCTCCGAGGGGGGGAACTATGGCTACACCTTC. It codes for CASSSEGGNYGYTF.

This clone showed up just once. The chain recombines TRBV6-5 with TRBJ2-2; 9 nucleotides line up with TRBD1. The length of the CDR3 is 15 residues. The V gene's germline CDR1 is MNHEY and CDR2 SVGAGI. Trimming removed 6 bases from V and 7 bases from J; junction bases left unmatched: 9. The CDR3 is CASSLQGAASGELFF. The DNA for the CDR3 is TGTGCCAGCAGCCTACAGGGGGCGGCTAGCGGGGAGCTGTTTTTT.

This CDR3 reads CASSRGHGKVYEQYF. The CDR3 bases are TGTGCCAGCTCCCGGGGTCACGGAAAGGTCTACGAGCAGTACTTC. The chain employs TRBV18 and TRBJ2-7, with D possibly matching TRBD2 (5 bases). The CDR3 is made up of 15 amino acids. Trimming left V 6 bases short and J 3 bases short, with 18 bases between. Per the germline V gene, CDR1 is KGHSH and CDR2 is LQKENI.

This sequence joins TRBV7-9 and TRBJ2-1; D gene ambiguous. The germline gives CDR1 SEHNR, CDR2 FQNEAQ (reference sequence). Trimming removed 2 bases at V and 4 bases at J, with 3 bases between. This CDR3 has 12 residues. The CDR3 protein is CASSLTYNEQFF. CDR3 DNA: TGTGCCAGCAGCTTAACGTACAATGAGCAGTTCTTC.

J is TRBJ2-3 and V is TRBV5-5; a possible D gene is TRBD2 (6 bases). The germline gives CDR1 SGHKS, CDR2 YYEKEE (reference sequence). Trimming pared 3 bases from V and 9 bases from J, leaving 20 bases between. This CDR3 is built from 15 residues. CDR3 nucleotide sequence: TGTGCCAGCAGCTCCTCTCCGGGGCCCGGGGGAACGCAGTATTTT. Translation gives CASSSSPGPGGTQYF. The full variable domain, with the rest looked up from reference TRBV5-5 and TRBJ2-3, is DAGVTQSPTHLIKTRGQQVTLRCSPISGHKSVSWYQQVLGQGPQFIFQYYEKEERGRGNFPDRFSARQFPNYSSELNVNALLLGDSALYLCASSSSPGPGGTQYFGPGTRLTVL.

The V and J genes are TRBV3-1 (or the pseudogene TRBV3-2) and TRBJ1-2, with a tentative D call TRBD1 (6 bases). Trimming stripped 1 base from V and 5 bases from J, with 14 bases between. Looked up from germline, CDR1 is LGHDT and CDR2 is YNNKEL (reference sequence). This CDR3 region has 15 residues. CDR3 sequence: CASSQADRFPYGYTF. CDR3 DNA sequence: TGTGCCAGCAGCCAAGCCGACAGGTTCCCTTATGGCTACACCTTC.

V gene TRBV3-1 (or the pseudogene TRBV3-2) combines with J gene TRBJ1-1, with 7 nucleotides matching TRBD1. In germline, CDR1 is LGHDT, CDR2 YNNKEL (reference sequence). V lost 6 bases and J lost 7; bases outside the gene matches: 14. The CDR3 runs to 15 residues. CDR3 sequence reads: CASSPFPDRNVEAFF. The CDR3 bases are TGTGCCAGCAGTCCTTTTCCGGACAGGAATGTTGAAGCTTTCTTT.

V usage is TRBV28 and J usage is TRBJ2-7; TRBD1 matches 9 bases. Germline loops: CDR1 MDHEN, CDR2 SYDVKM. The CDR3 runs 13 residues. V was clipped by 6 bases and J by 3 bases; unmatched bases: 3. CDR3 DNA sequence: TGTGCCAGCAGGGCGGGACAGGGCTACGAGCAGTACTTC. Its translation is CASRAGQGYEQYF. The full variable domain, its missing parts supplied by reference TRBV28 and TRBJ2-7, is DVKVTQSSRYLVKRTGEKVFLECVQDMDHENMFWYRQDPGLGLRLIYFSYDVKMKEKGDIPEGYSVSREKKERFSLILESASTNQTSMYLCASRAGQGYEQYFGPGTRLTVT.

The chain combines TRBV5-1 with TRBJ2-3, with a tentative D call TRBD1 (5 bases). The CDR3 spans 15 residues. From germline, CDR1 is SGHRS and CDR2 YFSETQ. V dropped 3 bases and J dropped 4 bases, with 15 bases sitting between them. Here the CDR3 reads CASSWTTGGPDTQYF. The CDR3 bases are TGCGCCAGCAGCTGGACAACCGGCGGTCCAGATACGCAGTATTTT.